This T cell receptor (beta chain) appears in the sequencing data of a study of shared clonotypes between healthy human individuals. General study points: The naive CD4 repertoires of a handful of donors were compared, and roughly 5% of clonotypes were shared.

The germline V gene encodes CDR1 SEHNR and CDR2 FQNEAQ (reference sequence). With 5 bases removed from V and 1 base from J, the gap between germline ends came to 12 bases. This CDR3 is 14 amino acids long. In regard to this clone: Its antigen is unknown.

Sequenced by immunoSEQ multiplex PCR; TCRdb stores in-frame clones only, minus some. The repertoire holds around 2,000,000 clones, with approximately 95% as singletons. The receptor's source is a man aged 18 to 30 in good health. Material: naive CD4+ T cells sorted from blood. Described subset: CD45RA+ positively selected. This chain connects TRBV7-9 to TRBJ2-7; perhaps TRBD1 as D (6 bases). The CDR3 is CASSPDRLSYEQYF. The CDR3 nucleotides read TGTGCCAGCAGCCCGGACAGACTTTCCTACGAGCAGTACTTC.